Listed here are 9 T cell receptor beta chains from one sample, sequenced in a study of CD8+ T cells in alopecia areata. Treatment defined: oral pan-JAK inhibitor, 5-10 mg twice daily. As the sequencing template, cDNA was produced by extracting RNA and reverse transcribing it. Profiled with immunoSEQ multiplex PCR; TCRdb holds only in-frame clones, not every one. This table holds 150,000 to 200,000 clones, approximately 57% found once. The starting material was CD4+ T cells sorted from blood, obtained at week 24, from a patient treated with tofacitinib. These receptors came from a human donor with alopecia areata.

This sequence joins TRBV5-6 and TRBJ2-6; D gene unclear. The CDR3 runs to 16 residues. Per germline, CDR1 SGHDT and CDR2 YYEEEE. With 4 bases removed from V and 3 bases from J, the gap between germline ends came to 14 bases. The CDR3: CASSPLWGGGANVLTF. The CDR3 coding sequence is TGTGCCAGCAGCCCCCTGTGGGGTGGTGGGGCCAACGTCCTGACTTTC.

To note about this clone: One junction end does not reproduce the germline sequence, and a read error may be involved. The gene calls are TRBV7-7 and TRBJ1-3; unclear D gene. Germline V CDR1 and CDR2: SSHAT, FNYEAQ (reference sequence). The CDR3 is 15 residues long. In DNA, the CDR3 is TGTGCTAGCAGCTCCGGACTGGGCTCTGGAAACACCATATATTTT. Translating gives CASSSGLGSGNTIYF. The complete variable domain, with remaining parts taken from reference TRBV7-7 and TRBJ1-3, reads GAGVSQSPRYKVTKRGQDVTLRCDPISSHATLYWYQQALGQGPEFLTYFNYEAQPDKSGLPSDRFSAERPEGSISTLTIQRTEQRDSAMYRCASSSGLGSGNTIYFGEGSWLTVV.

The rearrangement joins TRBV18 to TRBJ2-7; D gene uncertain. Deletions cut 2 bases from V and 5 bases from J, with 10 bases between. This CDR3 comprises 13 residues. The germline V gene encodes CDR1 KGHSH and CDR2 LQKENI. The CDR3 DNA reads TGTGCCAGCTCACCAAACGGTATGGACGAGCAGTACTTC. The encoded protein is CASSPNGMDEQYF.

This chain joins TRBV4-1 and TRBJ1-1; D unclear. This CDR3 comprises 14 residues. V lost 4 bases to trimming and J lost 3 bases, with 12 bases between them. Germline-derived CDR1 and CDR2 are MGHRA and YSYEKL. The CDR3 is CASSRSPWDTEAFF. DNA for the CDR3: TGCGCCAGCAGCCGAAGCCCCTGGGACACTGAAGCTTTCTTT.

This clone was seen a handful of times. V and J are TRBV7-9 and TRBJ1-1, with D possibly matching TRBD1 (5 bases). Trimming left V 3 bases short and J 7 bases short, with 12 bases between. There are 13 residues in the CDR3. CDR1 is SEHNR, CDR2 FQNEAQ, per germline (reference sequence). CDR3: CASSLQGIGEAFF. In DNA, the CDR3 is TGTGCCAGCAGCTTGCAGGGAATAGGTGAAGCTTTCTTT.

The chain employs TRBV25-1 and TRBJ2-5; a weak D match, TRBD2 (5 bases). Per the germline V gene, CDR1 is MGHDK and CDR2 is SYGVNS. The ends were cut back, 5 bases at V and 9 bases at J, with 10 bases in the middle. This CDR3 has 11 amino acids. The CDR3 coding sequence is TGTGCCAGCAGTCCCCCGGAGGCCCAGTACTTC. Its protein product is CASSPPEAQYF.

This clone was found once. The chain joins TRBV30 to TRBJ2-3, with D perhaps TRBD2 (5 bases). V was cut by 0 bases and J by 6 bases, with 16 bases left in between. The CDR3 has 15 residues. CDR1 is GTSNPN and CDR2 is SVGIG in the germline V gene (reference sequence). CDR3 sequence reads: CAWSVMAGRGDTQYF. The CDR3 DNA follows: TGTGCCTGGAGTGTAATGGCGGGCCGTGGGGATACGCAGTATTTT.

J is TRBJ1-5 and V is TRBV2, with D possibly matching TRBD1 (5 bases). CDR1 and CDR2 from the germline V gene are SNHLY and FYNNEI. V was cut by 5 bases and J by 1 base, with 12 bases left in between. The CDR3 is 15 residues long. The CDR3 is CASSPGTSSNQPQHF. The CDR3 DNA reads TGTGCCAGCAGTCCCGGGACGTCGAGCAATCAGCCCCAGCATTTT.

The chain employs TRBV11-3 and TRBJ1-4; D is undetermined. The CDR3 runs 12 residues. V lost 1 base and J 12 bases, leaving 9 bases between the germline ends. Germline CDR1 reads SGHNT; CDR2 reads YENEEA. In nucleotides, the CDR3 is TGTGCCAGCAGCTTAGGGACCGTCGAACTGTTTTTT. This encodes CASSLGTVELFF.